The 12 T cell receptor beta chains reported below all come from one sample, sequenced in a study of T-cell reconstitution after alpha-beta-depleted transplantation in children. Construction of the TCRbeta library involved unique molecular identifiers. TCRdb reprocessed the PCR reads with MiXCR, giving one entry per CDR3 protein. This repertoire shows about 640,000 distinct CDR3 sequences, around 13% found once; its top ten account for about 2%. Sequencing used PBMCs, mostly from graft donor cells, obtained 360 days after TCRalphabeta/CD19-depleted stem cell transplant. These receptors were taken from a male patient aged 10 to 17 who had a stem cell transplant for acute myeloid leukemia, so the T cells may come from the graft donor.

This clonotype was observed a few times. This rearrangement joins TRBV29-1 to TRBJ2-5; TRBD1 matches 9 bases. Germline loops: CDR1 SQVTM, CDR2 ANQGSEA. J gave up 5 bases and V 7 bases, and 5 bases lay outside the gene matches. The CDR3 covers 12 residues. The CDR3 nucleotides are TGCAGCGGGACAGGGGTGGGCGAGACCCAGTACTTC. Amino acid sequence: CSGTGVGETQYF.

The rearrangement joins TRBV28 to TRBJ2-5, with unresolved D. This CDR3 comprises 15 residues. Germline V gives CDR1 MDHEN, CDR2 SYDVKM. With 4 bases removed from V and 5 bases from J, the gap between germline ends came to 17 bases. The CDR3 loop is CASSSPITGRETQYF. CDR3 nucleotides: TGTGCCAGCAGTTCCCCCATAACCGGTCGGGAGACCCAGTACTTC.

This clonotype was counted ten times or more. The chain joins TRBV4-2 to TRBJ2-5, with TRBD1 matching over 10 bases. The length of the CDR3 is 15 residues. CDR1 LGHNA and CDR2 YNFKEQ come from the germline V gene. V shed 3 bases and J 5 bases; nucleotides not matched to a gene: 6. CDR3 region: CASSQTGGSGETQYF. CDR3 nucleotide sequence: TGTGCCAGCAGCCAGACAGGGGGCTCAGGCGAGACCCAGTACTTC.

This clonotype was seen more than once but under ten times. The rearrangement links TRBV7-9 to TRBJ1-4, with D perhaps matching TRBD1 (6 bases). CDR3 size: 14 residues. CDR1 is SEHNR, CDR2 FQNEAQ, per germline (reference sequence). The V gene lost 2 bases and the J gene lost 8 bases, with 12 bases spanning the gap. This CDR3 reads CASSLNRAKEKLFF. The CDR3 bases are TGTGCCAGCAGCTTAAACAGGGCGAAGGAAAAACTGTTTTTT.

This clonotype was counted only a few times. This chain uses TRBV6-2 or TRBV6-3 with TRBJ2-1; 8 bases fit TRBD2. The CDR3 covers 19 residues. The germline V gene has CDR1 MNHEY and CDR2 SVGEGT. Losses at the gene ends were 2 bases for V and 0 bases for J; bases not matched to a gene: 12. The CDR3, as DNA: TGTGCCAGCAGTTACCCCGGAACTAGCGGCAGACCCTCCTACAATGAGCAGTTCTTC. Encoded protein: CASSYPGTSGRPSYNEQFF.

This clonotype was seen ten or more times. The chain employs TRBV7-6 and TRBJ2-7; no firm D call. The V end lost 6 bases, the J end lost 2 bases, and 11 bases lay between the germline ends. CDR1 is SGHVS and CDR2 is FNYEAQ in the germline V gene. The CDR3 covers 13 residues. The CDR3 reads CASRAGFTYEQYF. The DNA of the CDR3 is TGTGCCAGCAGAGCAGGTTTTACCTACGAGCAGTACTTC.

The J gene is TRBJ2-5, the V gene TRBV20-1, with TRBD2 matching over 9 bases. The CDR3 consists of 15 residues. V dropped 3 bases and J dropped 6; count of bases not matched to a gene: 11. CDR1 DFQATT and CDR2 SNEGSKA come from the germline V gene (reference sequence). The chain's CDR3 is CSARGVRTSEQTQYF. For the CDR3, the DNA is TGCAGTGCTAGGGGAGTACGGACTAGCGAGCAGACCCAGTACTTC.

V and J are TRBV20-1 and TRBJ2-7; D ambiguous. The CDR3 has 13 residues. V was clipped by 5 bases and J by 2 bases, with 13 bases between them. Germline-derived CDR1 and CDR2 are DFQATT and SNEGSKA (reference sequence). CDR3 DNA sequence: TGCAGTGCTTCTTGGCCTGGGACCTACGAGCAGTACTTC. It encodes CSASWPGTYEQYF.

This clonotype has a handful of counts. This chain links TRBV29-1 with TRBJ2-3; D gene uncertain. This CDR3 spans 12 amino acids. V was trimmed by 4 bases and J by 5 bases, leaving 10 bases between them. The germline gives CDR1 SQVTM, CDR2 ANQGSEA. The CDR3 spells CSVGSRLDTQYF. In DNA form, the CDR3 reads TGCAGCGTTGGGTCGCGACTAGATACGCAGTATTTT.

As for this clonotype: Given a much more abundant clone one base away, this may be a read error. The CDR3 does not close with the conserved phenylalanine or tryptophan, likely indicating a read error. The chain combines TRBV28 with TRBJ2-1; a weak D match, TRBD2 (5 bases). Germline V gene data show CDR1 as MDHEN and CDR2 as SYDVKM. The CDR3 totals 14 residues. Trimming took off 5 bases at V and 8 bases at J, with 16 bases between the two ends. The CDR3 here is CASSPPAGGYEQFL. In DNA, the CDR3 is TGTGCCAGCAGTCCACCGGCCGGCGGGTATGAGCAGTTCTTG.

The chain couples TRBV18 to TRBJ2-3, with D perhaps TRBD1 (6 bases). This CDR3 is built from 15 residues. V was shortened by 2 bases and J by 4 bases, with 13 bases between the two germline ends. Germline V CDR1 and CDR2: KGHSH, LQKENI. In DNA form, the CDR3 reads TGTGCCAGCTCACCAAAGAGGGACATATCAGATACGCAGTATTTT. The encoded protein is CASSPKRDISDTQYF.

This clonotype was seen more than once but under ten times. J is TRBJ1-2 and V is TRBV7-9; possibly TRBD1 for D (5 bases). The CDR3 totals 17 residues. The germline V and J ends were trimmed by 3 bases and 5 bases, with 22 bases remaining between them. The germline gives CDR1 SEHNR, CDR2 FQNEAQ (reference sequence). DNA for the CDR3: TGTGCCAGCAGCTTTCCCGGGACTTTCTCTTACGGATATGGCTACACCTTC. Translated, it gives CASSFPGTFSYGYGYTF.